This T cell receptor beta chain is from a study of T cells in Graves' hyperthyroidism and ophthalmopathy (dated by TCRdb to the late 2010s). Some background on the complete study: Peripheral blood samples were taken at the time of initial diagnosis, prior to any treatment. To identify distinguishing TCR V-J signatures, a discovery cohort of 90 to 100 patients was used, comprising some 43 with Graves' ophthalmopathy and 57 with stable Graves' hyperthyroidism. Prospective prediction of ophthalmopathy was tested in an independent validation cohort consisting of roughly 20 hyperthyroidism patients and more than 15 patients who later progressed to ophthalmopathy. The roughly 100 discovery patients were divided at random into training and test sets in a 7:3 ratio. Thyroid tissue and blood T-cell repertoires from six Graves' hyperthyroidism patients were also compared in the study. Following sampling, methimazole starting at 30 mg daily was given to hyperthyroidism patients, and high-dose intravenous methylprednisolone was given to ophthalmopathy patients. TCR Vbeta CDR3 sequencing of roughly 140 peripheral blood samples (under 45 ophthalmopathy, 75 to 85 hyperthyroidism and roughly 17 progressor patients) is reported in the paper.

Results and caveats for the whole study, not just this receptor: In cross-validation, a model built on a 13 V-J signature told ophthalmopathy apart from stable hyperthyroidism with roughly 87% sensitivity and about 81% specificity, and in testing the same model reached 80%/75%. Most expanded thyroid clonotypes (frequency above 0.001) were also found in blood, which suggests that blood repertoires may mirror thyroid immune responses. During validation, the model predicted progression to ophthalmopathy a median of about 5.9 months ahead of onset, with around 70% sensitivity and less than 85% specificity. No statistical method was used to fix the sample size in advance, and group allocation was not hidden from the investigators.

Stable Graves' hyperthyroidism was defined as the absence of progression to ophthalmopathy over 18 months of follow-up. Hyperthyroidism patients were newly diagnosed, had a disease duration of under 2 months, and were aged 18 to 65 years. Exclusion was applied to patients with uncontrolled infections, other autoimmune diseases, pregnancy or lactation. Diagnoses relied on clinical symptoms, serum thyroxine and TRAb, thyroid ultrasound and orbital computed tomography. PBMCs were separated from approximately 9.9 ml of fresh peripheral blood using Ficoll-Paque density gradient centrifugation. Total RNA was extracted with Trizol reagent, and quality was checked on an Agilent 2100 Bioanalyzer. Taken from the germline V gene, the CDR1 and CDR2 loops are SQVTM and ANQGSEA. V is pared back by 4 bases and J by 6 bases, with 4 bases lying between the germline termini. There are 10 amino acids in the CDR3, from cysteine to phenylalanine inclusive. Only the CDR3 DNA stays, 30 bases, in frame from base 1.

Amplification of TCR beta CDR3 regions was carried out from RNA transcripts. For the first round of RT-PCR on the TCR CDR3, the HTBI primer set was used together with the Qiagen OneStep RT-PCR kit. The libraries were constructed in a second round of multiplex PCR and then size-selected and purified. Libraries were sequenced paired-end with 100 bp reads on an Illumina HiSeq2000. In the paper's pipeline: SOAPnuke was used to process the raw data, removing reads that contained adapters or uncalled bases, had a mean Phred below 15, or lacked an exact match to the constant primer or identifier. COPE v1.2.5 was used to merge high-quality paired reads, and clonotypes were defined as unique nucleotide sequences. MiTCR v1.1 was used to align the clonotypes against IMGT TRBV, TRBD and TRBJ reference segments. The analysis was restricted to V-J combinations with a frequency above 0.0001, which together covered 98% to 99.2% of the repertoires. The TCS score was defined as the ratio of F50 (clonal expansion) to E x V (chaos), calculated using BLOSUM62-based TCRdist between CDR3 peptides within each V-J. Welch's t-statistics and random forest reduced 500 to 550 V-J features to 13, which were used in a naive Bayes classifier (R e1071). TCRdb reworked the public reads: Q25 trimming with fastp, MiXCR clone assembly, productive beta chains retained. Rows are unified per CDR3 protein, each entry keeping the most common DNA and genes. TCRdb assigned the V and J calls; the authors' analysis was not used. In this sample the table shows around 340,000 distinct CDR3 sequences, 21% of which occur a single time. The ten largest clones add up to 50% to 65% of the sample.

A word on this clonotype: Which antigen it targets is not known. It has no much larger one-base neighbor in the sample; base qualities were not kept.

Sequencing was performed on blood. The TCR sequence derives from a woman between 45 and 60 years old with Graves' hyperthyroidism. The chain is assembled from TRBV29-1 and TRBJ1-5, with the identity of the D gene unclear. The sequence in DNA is TGCAGCGTTGGTGGTCAGCCCCAGCATTTT. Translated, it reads CSVGGQPQHF.